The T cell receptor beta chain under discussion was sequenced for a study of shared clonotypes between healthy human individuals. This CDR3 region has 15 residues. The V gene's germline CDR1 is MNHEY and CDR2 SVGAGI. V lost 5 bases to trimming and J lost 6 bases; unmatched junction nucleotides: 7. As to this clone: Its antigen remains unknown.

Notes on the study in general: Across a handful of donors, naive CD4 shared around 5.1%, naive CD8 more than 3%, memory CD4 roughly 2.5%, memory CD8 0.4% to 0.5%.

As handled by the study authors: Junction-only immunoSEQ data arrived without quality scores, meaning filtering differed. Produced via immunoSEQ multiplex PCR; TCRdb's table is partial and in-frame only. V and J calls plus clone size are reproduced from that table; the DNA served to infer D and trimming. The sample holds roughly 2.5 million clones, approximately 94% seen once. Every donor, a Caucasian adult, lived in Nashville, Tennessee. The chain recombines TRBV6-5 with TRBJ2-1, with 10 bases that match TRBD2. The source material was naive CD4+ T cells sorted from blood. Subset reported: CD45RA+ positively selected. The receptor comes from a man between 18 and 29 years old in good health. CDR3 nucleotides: TGTGCCAGCAGTAAACCGGGACTAGCGAGCAATGAGCAGTTCTTC. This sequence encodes CASSKPGLASNEQFF.